Listed below are T cell receptor beta chains from one sample, sequenced in a study of shared clonotypes between healthy human individuals. TCRdb's table, derived via immunoSEQ multiplex PCR, lists solely in-frame clones and lacks some. The sample holds millions of clones, roughly 95% seen once. The specimen was naive CD8+ T cells sorted from blood. The source of these receptors is a man between 18 and 35 years old in good health. Each CDR3 is given with its conserved first and last residue. A D gene is named only where the DNA matches it firmly. The size entry is marked missing in some rows and otherwise reads once, few, many or a size class.

d_call,clone_size,v_call,j_call,cdr3_nt,cdr3_aa
TRBD2,NA,TRBV7-3,TRBJ2-3,TGTGCCAGCAGCCACCTAGCGGGGGGGCGGGATACGCAGTATTTT,CASSHLAGGRDTQYF
TRBD1,NA,TRBV28,TRBJ2-7,TGTGCCAGCAGCGATCAGGGGGCGGACAACGAGCAGTACTTC,CASSDQGADNEQYF
TRBD1,NA,TRBV5-1,TRBJ2-7,TGCGCCAGCCGCCGGACAGGGAGATACGAGCAGTACTTC,CASRRTGRYEQYF
NA,NA,TRBV27,TRBJ1-5,TGTGCCAGCAGTTTCAGAGGGGATCAGCCCCAGCATTTT,CASSFRGDQPQHF
NA,NA,TRBV7-9,TRBJ2-5,TGTGCCAGCAGCTACTCAGGGGGGCAAGAGACCCAGTACTTC,CASSYSGGQETQYF
TRBD2,NA,TRBV4-1,TRBJ2-7,TGCGCCAGCAGCCAAGACCCCACTAGCGGGGGCTACGAGCAGTACTTC,CASSQDPTSGGYEQYF
TRBD2,once,TRBV25-1,TRBJ2-1,TGTGCCAGCAGTGAGATAGCGGGGGGGAACAATGAGCAGTTCTTC,CASSEIAGGNNEQFF
NA,NA,TRBV10-2,TRBJ2-1,TGCGCCAGCAGTGAGGACTACTCGTCCTACAATGAGCAGTTCTTC,CASSEDYSSYNEQFF
TRBD1,NA,TRBV7-9,TRBJ1-1,TGTGCCAGCAGCCCTCAGGGGGCGAATTTTGCCACTGAAGCTTTCTTT,CASSPQGANFATEAFF
NA,NA,TRBV7-8,TRBJ1-1,TGTGCCAGCAGCTTGATGGTGCAGGGAGGGACTGAAGCTTTCTTT,CASSLMVQGGTEAFF
NA,NA,TRBV28,TRBJ1-4,TGTGCCAGCAGTCTCTCAGGGGATGAAAAACTGTTTTTT,CASSLSGDEKLFF
NA,NA,TRBV7-7,TRBJ2-2,TGTGCTAGCAGCTTAGCAGCCGGGGAGCTGTTTTTT,CASSLAAGELFF
TRBD2,NA,TRBV4-3,TRBJ2-2,TGCGCCAGCAGCCACGGACTAGCGGTTATCACCGGGGAGCTGTTTTTT,CASSHGLAVITGELFF
NA,NA,TRBV5-4,TRBJ2-5,TGTGCCAGCAGCTACCGGGACAACCAAGAGACCCAGTACTTC,CASSYRDNQETQYF
NA,NA,TRBV7-9,TRBJ1-5,TGTGCCAGCAGCCTATCCACGACAGACAATCAGCCCCAGCATTTT,CASSLSTTDNQPQHF
TRBD1,once,TRBV7-9,TRBJ1-2,TGTGCCAGCAGCCTGACGGGACAGGGACACTCTAACTATGGCTACACCTTC,CASSLTGQGHSNYGYTF
NA,NA,TRBV7-9,TRBJ2-7,TGTGCCAGCAGCCCCAGGCTGCGGGAGCAGTACTTC,CASSPRLREQYF
TRBD1,NA,TRBV10-3,TRBJ2-7,TGTGCCATCAGTGGGAAGCCGGGGACAGGGAGCTCCTACGAGCAGTACTTC,CAISGKPGTGSSYEQYF
TRBD2,NA,TRBV13,TRBJ2-2,TGTGCCAGCAGCTTATTGGGACTAGCGGAGGAAAACACCGGGGAGCTGTTTTTT,CASSLLGLAEENTGELFF
TRBD2,NA,TRBV13,TRBJ2-1,TGTGCCAGCAGAGGACTAGCGGGAGATCATGAGCAGTTCTTC,CASRGLAGDHEQFF
NA,NA,TRBV4-3,TRBJ2-5,TGCGCCAGCAGCCAAGAAAATCGTCGGGAGACCCAGTACTTC,CASSQENRRETQYF
NA,NA,TRBV2,TRBJ2-6,TGTGCCAGCACCAAGGAGTTTGGGGCCAACGTCCTGACTTTC,CASTKEFGANVLTF
NA,NA,TRBV19,TRBJ2-7,TGTGCCAGTAGCCCAGTGGGCGCTACCTCCTACGAGCAGTACTTC,CASSPVGATSYEQYF
NA,NA,TRBV10-3,TRBJ2-7,TGTGCCATCAGTGAGTCCGAAGGGTGGAACGAGCAGTACTTC,CAISESEGWNEQYF
TRBD2,NA,TRBV5-1,TRBJ2-5,TGCGCCAGCAGCTCGAGCATCACTAGCGGGAGTGAGACCCAGTACTTC,CASSSSITSGSETQYF
TRBD1,NA,TRBV14,TRBJ2-7,TGTGCCAGCAGCCAAGGGACAGGGTACGAGCAGTACTTC,CASSQGTGYEQYF
TRBD2,NA,TRBV7-8,TRBJ2-5,TGTGCCAGCAGCTTAGTGTTAGGGCTAGCGGGAGCACGGGGGGAGACCCAGTACTTC,CASSLVLGLAGARGETQYF
NA,NA,TRBV5-3,TRBJ2-3,TGTGCCAGAAGCTTTTGGGAGGAGACGCAGTATTTT,CARSFWEETQYF
NA,NA,TRBV7-3,TRBJ2-3,TGTGCCAGCAGCTTAAGTCCTACAGATACGCAGTATTTT,CASSLSPTDTQYF
NA,NA,TRBV4-3,TRBJ1-5,TGCGCCAGCAGCCACACAATCACCGATCAGCCCCAGCATTTT,CASSHTITDQPQHF
TRBD1,NA,TRBV7-9,TRBJ2-7,TGTGCCAGCAGCTTGTCCGGGACAGGGGGCTACGAGCAGTACTTC,CASSLSGTGGYEQYF
TRBD1,NA,TRBV2,TRBJ1-1,TGTGCCAGCAGATTCACAGGGGTGATAGACACTGAAGCTTTCTTT,CASRFTGVIDTEAFF
NA,NA,TRBV5-1,TRBJ1-2,TGCGCCAGCAGCTTGGAAGGGAGAGATGGCTACACCTTC,CASSLEGRDGYTF
NA,NA,TRBV29-1,TRBJ1-1,TGCAGCGGACGACTTGGCTCACCACTCGATGAAGCTTTCTTT,CSGRLGSPLDEAFF
NA,once,TRBV4-1,TRBJ1-4,TGCGCCAGCAGCCAACCGGGAACAGGGAGTGAAAAACTGTTTTTT,CASSQPGTGSEKLFF
NA,NA,TRBV9,TRBJ2-1,TGTGCCAGCAGCGTAGTCCTAGGGAATGAGCAGTTCTTC,CASSVVLGNEQFF
NA,NA,TRBV5-3,TRBJ1-6,TGTGCCAGAAGCTTGGAAAGGTATAATTCACCCCTCCACTTT,CARSLERYNSPLHF
TRBD2,once,TRBV29-1,TRBJ2-1,TGCAGCGTTAATACGGGACTAGCGGGGGCAGATGAGCAGTTCTTC,CSVNTGLAGADEQFF
NA,NA,TRBV30,TRBJ2-5,TGTGCCTGGAGTGTATACAGCCAAGAGACCCAGTACTTC,CAWSVYSQETQYF
TRBD2,NA,TRBV30,TRBJ2-7,TGTGCCTGGAGTCCGGGACTAGCAGAATACGAGCAGTACTTC,CAWSPGLAEYEQYF
NA,NA,TRBV2,TRBJ2-3,TGTGCCAGTTGTACGGGGCCAGATACGCAGTATTTT,CASCTGPDTQYF
TRBD1,few,TRBV5-4,TRBJ2-7,TGTGCCAGCAGCAGGGACAGAAGCTCCTACGAGCAGTACTTC,CASSRDRSSYEQYF
NA,NA,TRBV5-4,TRBJ2-7,TGTGCCAGCAGCGGACTGCCGGTTGGGGGACCCTACGAGCAGTACTTC,CASSGLPVGGPYEQYF
TRBD1,NA,TRBV13,TRBJ2-3,TGTGCCAGCAGCGGGGACAGGGGAACTAGCACAGATACGCAGTATTTT,CASSGDRGTSTDTQYF
NA,NA,TRBV5-1,TRBJ2-5,TGCGCCAGCAGCTTGGTGGCAGGGGCCATGGAGACCCAGTACTTC,CASSLVAGAMETQYF
TRBD2,NA,TRBV5-1,TRBJ2-7,TGCGCCAGCAGCTCTTCGGGACTAGCGGGACCCATCTCCTACGAGCAGTACTTC,CASSSSGLAGPISYEQYF
NA,NA,TRBV30,TRBJ2-7,TGTGCCTGGAGTGTAGGGGATACGGACGAGCAGTACTTC,CAWSVGDTDEQYF
TRBD1,NA,TRBV5-4,TRBJ2-7,TGTGCCAGCAGCCCAACCGGGACAGGACCCTACGAGCAGTACTTC,CASSPTGTGPYEQYF
NA,NA,TRBV4-2,TRBJ2-4,TGTGCCAGCAGCCAAGATCTCGATTCCAGCCAGACGGGAAACATTCAGTACTTC,CASSQDLDSSQTGNIQYF
TRBD1,NA,TRBV9,TRBJ2-7,TGTGCCAGCAGCGTAGATGCAGGGGGCGTCGAGCAGTACTTC,CASSVDAGGVEQYF